The next 7 T cell receptor beta chains were all read from a single sample in a study of blood T cell repertoires in COVID-19. The data were produced by immunoSEQ multiplex PCR, yet TCRdb's version contains in-frame clones alone and is incomplete. Of around 65,000 clones in the sample, roughly 80% were seen once. The sequenced material came from peripheral blood. The receptors derive from a human donor in a cohort sampled during active COVID-19.

This sequence joins TRBV19 and TRBJ1-5; D might be TRBD1 (6 bases). Between the trimmed V and J ends, which lost 5 bases and 2 bases, there was a span of 7 bases. Germline CDR1 is LNHDA and CDR2 is SQIVND (reference sequence). The CDR3 has 13 amino acids. The CDR3 loop is CASSRQGNQPQHF. The CDR3 nucleotides read TGTGCCAGTAGTCGACAGGGCAATCAGCCCCAGCATTTT.

V gene TRBV27 combines with J gene TRBJ1-1, with D possibly TRBD1 on 5 matching bases. This CDR3 spans 14 amino acids. Trimming shortened V by 10 bases and J by 4 bases, and 19 bases separated the two germline ends. Germline CDR1 and CDR2: MNHEY and SMNVEV (reference sequence). The CDR3 sequence is CATLASGRGTEAFF. CDR3 DNA: TGTGCCACGCTCGCCTCGGGGCGGGGCACTGAAGCTTTCTTT.

V and J are TRBV5-6 and TRBJ1-5; a possible D gene is TRBD1 (6 bases). With 2 bases removed from V and 4 bases from J, the gap between germline ends came to 7 bases. Germline V gene lookup returns CDR1 SGHDT and CDR2 YYEEEE. This CDR3 is built from 13 residues. The CDR3 is CASSFGQNQPQHF. In DNA, the CDR3 is TGTGCCAGCAGCTTTGGACAGAATCAGCCCCAGCATTTT.

The V gene is TRBV5-1, the J gene TRBJ2-7; tentatively, D is TRBD2 (6 bases). This CDR3 has 14 amino acids. CDR1 SGHRS and CDR2 YFSETQ come from the germline V gene. Trimming shortened V by 3 bases and J by 0 bases, and 10 bases separated the two germline ends. The CDR3 loop is CASSYTSSSYEQYF. The CDR3, as DNA: TGCGCCAGCAGCTATACTAGCAGCTCCTACGAGCAGTACTTC.

The chain employs TRBV4-1 and TRBJ1-5; D is uncertain. V was clipped by 2 bases and J by 3 bases, with 8 bases between them. Germline CDR1 and CDR2: MGHRA and YSYEKL. The CDR3 extends over 14 amino acids. The CDR3 DNA is TGCGCCAGCAGCCAAAGGCAGGTCAATCAGCCCCAGCATTTT. Translation: CASSQRQVNQPQHF.

The chain has TRBV7-2 and TRBJ1-2; D ambiguous. V lost 1 base and J lost 8, with 11 bases in between. Germline-derived CDR1 and CDR2 are SGHTA and FQGNSA. This CDR3 is built from 13 residues. The CDR3 loop reads CASSLEGDSGYTF. The CDR3 DNA sequence: TGTGCCAGCAGCTTAGAAGGTGACTCCGGCTACACCTTC.

The chain employs TRBV9 and TRBJ2-7; the D gene is possibly TRBD2 (6 bases). CDR3 size: 14 residues. The V end was cut by 1 base, the J end by 7 bases, with 15 bases between. CDR1 and CDR2 from the germline V gene are SGDLS and YYNGEE. CDR3 bases: TGTGCCAGCAGCGTAACCGATAACCGGGGGGAGCAGTACTTC. It specifies CASSVTDNRGEQYF.